This TCR beta chain was retrieved from a study of human T cells and chemical hapten exposure. Findings of the study overall: The donor cohort had alopecia, so its immune response may not match that of healthy people.

The count of this clonotype is one. The antigen remains unidentified. The study's library attached unique molecular identifiers to single cDNA molecules. In the authors' workflow: Samples held a median of approximately 96,000 TCRs, range about 20,000–690,600. TCRdb re-analysed the RACE reads in MiXCR, keeping a single row per CDR3 protein. The V and J calls were determined by TCRdb, not by the authors. The table includes about 350,000 distinct CDR3 sequences, around 5.5% detected once. The germline V and J ends were trimmed by 3 bases and 0 bases, with 6 bases remaining between them. The V gene's germline CDR1 is KGHSH and CDR2 LQKENI. The CDR3 totals 14 residues. Time point described: pre-sensitization, week 0. Treatment of the sample: therapeutic diphenylcyclopropenone sensitization with weekly scalp DPC.

The sample was whole blood, taken in connection with sensitization to the hapten diphenylcyclopropenone (DPC). The TCR comes from a woman between 18 and 30 years old with alopecia areata. Some clones in this sample may be carry-over from other donors' samples. V and J are TRBV18 and TRBJ2-1, with a possible D match to TRBD2 (6 bases). CDR3 DNA: TGTGCCAGCTCACCGGACTACTCCTACAATGAGCAGTTCTTC. This translates into CASSPDYSYNEQFF.